The rows below give T cell receptor beta chains drawn from one sample of a study of control samples from healthy donors and cancer patients. TCRdb's table, derived via immunoSEQ multiplex PCR, lists solely in-frame clones and lacks some. The sample lists approximately 120,000 clones; more than 85% were seen once. Sequenced sample: blood. Receptors originate from a woman aged 45-65 years in good health. CDR3s include the opening cysteine and the closing phenylalanine or tryptophan. A D gene is named only where the DNA matches it firmly. Size is stated for part of the rows, as once, few or many counts, or as a class when the clone is expanded.

TGTGCCAGCAGCCCCTTGGTGGAGTCCCAGCATTTT | CASSPLVESQHF | TRBJ1-5 | - | TRBV7-9 | -
TGCGCCAGCAGCCCAACGGGAGTCCAAAATGAGCAGTTCTTC | CASSPTGVQNEQFF | TRBJ2-1 | - | TRBV4-3 | -
TGTGCCAGCAGCTTGTTTCCCAGGGGTTACACCGGGGAGCTGTTTTTT | CASSLFPRGYTGELFF | TRBJ2-2 | few | TRBV5-6 | -
TGCGCCAGCAGCCTCTCCCAGAGCTCCTATAATTCACCCCTCCACTTT | CASSLSQSSYNSPLHF | TRBJ1-6 | once | TRBV4-1 | -
TGTGCCAGCAGCCTGAGGACTAGCGCAGATACGCAGTATTTT | CASSLRTSADTQYF | TRBJ2-3 | - | TRBV7-2 | TRBD2
TGTGCCTGGAGTATGCTAGGCAATAGGTTAGAGCAGCCCCAGCATTTT | CAWSMLGNRLEQPQHF | TRBJ1-5 | - | TRBV30 | -
TGTGCCAGCACCCGGGGGGAGGCCGGGCGGGAGACCCAGTACTTC | CASTRGEAGRETQYF | TRBJ2-5 | - | TRBV11-1 | TRBD2
TGTGCCAGCAGCGTAGATGCAGGTGGCAACTATGGCTACACCTTC | CASSVDAGGNYGYTF | TRBJ1-2 | - | TRBV9 | -
TGTGCCAGCAGCTTAGCTCTGGGGAGTAATCAGCCCCAGCATTTT | CASSLALGSNQPQHF | TRBJ1-5 | - | TRBV7-8 | -
TGTGCCAGCTCACCGGTGGAAGGGCGGCGTGGCTACACCTTC | CASSPVEGRRGYTF | TRBJ1-2 | - | TRBV18 | -
TGCGCCAGCAGTGAGGGGACAGGGTACTACAATGAGCAGTTCTTC | CASSEGTGYYNEQFF | TRBJ2-1 | - | TRBV10-1 | TRBD1
TGTGCCTTGAGGACGGTCAACTATGGCTACACCTTC | CALRTVNYGYTF | TRBJ1-2 | - | TRBV30 | -
TGTGCCAGCAGTGTGGATTTTGGTAATGAAAAACTGTTTTTT | CASSVDFGNEKLFF | TRBJ1-4 | - | TRBV2 | -
TGTGCTCTCCTCCAGCAGGGGCGGAACACAGATACGCAGTATTTT | CALLQQGRNTDTQYF | TRBJ2-3 | - | TRBV2 | -
TGCGCCAGCAGCCAAGCTATCGGGACTAGCGGGAGCTCCTACAATGAGCAGTTCTTC | CASSQAIGTSGSSYNEQFF | TRBJ2-1 | - | TRBV4-1 | TRBD2
TGTGCCAGCAGCCGGGGACTAGCGGGGGGCCTGGAGTACTTC | CASSRGLAGGLEYF | TRBJ2-5 | - | TRBV5-4 | TRBD2
TGTGCCAGCTCACCACCGGGGGGGCAGCCCCAGCATTTT | CASSPPGGQPQHF | TRBJ1-5 | few | TRBV18 | -
TGTGCCAGCAGTTCCCCCGACAGGCCGCAAGAGACCCAGTACTTC | CASSSPDRPQETQYF | TRBJ2-5 | - | TRBV6-5 | -
TGTGCTAGTGGTTTGGTTCCGTTAAGGGCTAGCGGGAGAGGGGATGAGCAGTTCTTC | CASGLVPLRASGRGDEQFF | TRBJ2-1 | - | TRBV12-5 | TRBD2
TGTGCCAGCAGCCCGACCCGGGGGGGGAATTCACCCCTCCACTTT | CASSPTRGGNSPLHF | TRBJ1-6 | - | TRBV9 | -
TGTGCCAGCAGGGCTTCCGGGAACTATGGCTACACCTTC | CASRASGNYGYTF | TRBJ1-2 | - | TRBV6-6 | -
TGTGCCAGCAGTTACTCTCCGGGCACTGAAGCTTTCTTT | CASSYSPGTEAFF | TRBJ1-1 | few | TRBV6-6 | -
TGTGCCAGTAGCCGCCGAGCTAGCGGGATTACAGATACGCAGTATTTT | CASSRRASGITDTQYF | TRBJ2-3 | - | TRBV19 | TRBD2
TGTGCCATCAGTGACAGGGGGCTGGGCGGCTACACCTTC | CAISDRGLGGYTF | TRBJ1-2 | once | TRBV10-3 | TRBD1
TGCGCCAGCAGCTTAGGTGCGGGGGACAATGAAAAACTGTTTTTT | CASSLGAGDNEKLFF | TRBJ1-4 | - | TRBV5-1 | -
TGCAGCGCTAGGGACAGCAATCAGCCCCAGCATTTT | CSARDSNQPQHF | TRBJ1-5 | - | TRBV29-1 | -
TGTGCCAGCTCCCAGGGACAGGCGTTGGGCTACACCTTC | CASSQGQALGYTF | TRBJ1-2 | - | TRBV18 | TRBD1
TGTGCCAGCAGCGGTTTGGGAGGGGGTGAGCAGTTCTTC | CASSGLGGGEQFF | TRBJ2-1 | - | TRBV9 | -
TGTGCCGCCGGCCGGACAGATACGCAGTATTTT | CAAGRTDTQYF | TRBJ2-3 | once | TRBV11-2 | -
TGTGCCAGCAGCTTAGGGAGGGCCTACGAGCAGTACTTC | CASSLGRAYEQYF | TRBJ2-7 | - | TRBV11-2 | -
TGTGCCAGCAGCTACGGGACTAGCGGGGGGGCGGAGACCCAGTACTTC | CASSYGTSGGAETQYF | TRBJ2-5 | - | TRBV9 | TRBD2
TGTGCCAGCAGCAGGGGAGGCGGGTCGGAAGCTTTCTTT | CASSRGGGSEAFF | TRBJ1-1 | - | TRBV21-1 | -
TGTGCCAGCAGCCCAGTGGGAAGGCCCCTTTACAATGAGCAGTTCTTC | CASSPVGRPLYNEQFF | TRBJ2-1 | - | TRBV9 | -
TGTGCCACCAGTGATATACGGACTAGCGGGAGTCGGGATGAGCAGTTCTTC | CATSDIRTSGSRDEQFF | TRBJ2-1 | - | TRBV24-1 | TRBD2
TGTGCCAGCAGCCACACAGGGGAAATCTCTAATGAAAAACTGTTTTTT | CASSHTGEISNEKLFF | TRBJ1-4 | once | TRBV7-6 | TRBD1
TGTGCCAGCAGCCAATCTTATGGCTACACCTTC | CASSQSYGYTF | TRBJ1-2 | - | TRBV4-2 | -